Presented here are 25 T cell receptor beta chains from one specimen sequenced in a study of blood T cell repertoires in COVID-19. Produced via immunoSEQ multiplex PCR; TCRdb's table is partial and in-frame only. Of 88,000 or so clones listed, over 75% were seen once; the top ten hold about 9%. The sequenced material came from peripheral blood. The receptors come from a human donor in a cohort sampled during active COVID-19.

This clone was detected once. The gene calls are TRBV19 and TRBJ1-1; perhaps TRBD1 as D (5 bases). The CDR3 runs to 15 residues. Germline V gene lookup returns CDR1 LNHDA and CDR2 SQIVND (reference sequence). The V gene lost 4 bases and the J gene lost 3 bases, with 15 bases spanning the gap. CDR3: CASSTPGGRDTEAFF. In DNA form, the CDR3 reads TGTGCCAGTAGTACCCCCGGGGGTCGGGACACTGAAGCTTTCTTT.

This clone was recorded only once. V is TRBV9 and J is TRBJ1-1; tentative D call: TRBD1 (5 bases). V lost 4 bases and J 0 bases, leaving 10 bases between the germline ends. Per germline, CDR1 SGDLS and CDR2 YYNGEE. CDR3 length: 14 amino acids. The CDR3 bases are TGTGCCAGCAGCCAAGCAGGGATGAACACTGAAGCTTTCTTT. Amino acid sequence: CASSQAGMNTEAFF.

This sequence joins TRBV28 and TRBJ2-1, with a possible D match to TRBD2 (6 bases). CDR3 size: 16 residues. The ends were cut back, 7 bases at V and 0 bases at J, with 16 bases in the middle. From germline, CDR1 is MDHEN and CDR2 SYDVKM. CDR3 residues: CASTPQDGGSYNEQFF. CDR3 bases: TGTGCCAGCACCCCACAGGACGGGGGCTCCTACAATGAGCAGTTCTTC.

The chain recombines TRBV7-8 with TRBJ2-5; TRBD2 matches 10 bases. Germline lookup yields CDR1 SGHVS and CDR2 FQNEAQ. The CDR3 covers 16 residues. V lost 5 bases and J lost 0; bases outside the gene matches: 6. CDR3 protein: CASSILAGDYQETQYF. The CDR3 nucleotides are TGTGCCAGCAGCATTCTAGCGGGAGACTACCAAGAGACCCAGTACTTC.

This chain joins TRBV2 and TRBJ2-7; possible D gene TRBD1, 5 bases. Trimming shortened V by 3 bases and J by 12 bases, and 12 bases separated the two germline ends. The CDR3 covers 11 residues. CDR1 SNHLY and CDR2 FYNNEI come from the germline V gene. CDR3: CASSDDRFRYF. Here the CDR3 DNA reads TGTGCCAGCAGTGACGACAGATTTCGGTACTTC.

The chain has TRBV19 and TRBJ2-1, with TRBD2 matching over 8 bases. This CDR3 has 15 residues. CDR1 LNHDA and CDR2 SQIVND come from the germline V gene (reference sequence). V trimming: 5 bases; J trimming: 3 bases; junction bases outside the gene matches: 6. Here the CDR3 reads CASSLPGLDYNEQFF. The CDR3 bases are TGTGCCAGTAGTCTTCCGGGACTAGACTACAATGAGCAGTTCTTC.

This chain uses TRBV4-2 with TRBJ1-1; 7 bases map to TRBD1. The CDR3 covers 13 residues. The trim removed 2 bases at V and 4 bases at J, leaving 1 base unmatched. Germline V CDR1 and CDR2: LGHNA, YNFKEQ. The CDR3 sequence is CASSQQGVTEAFF. CDR3 sequence (DNA): TGTGCCAGCAGCCAACAGGGGGTCACTGAAGCTTTCTTT.

The chain combines TRBV24-1 with TRBJ2-2; a weak D match, TRBD2 (7 bases). The CDR3 contains 15 residues. CDR1 and CDR2 (germline): KGHDR, SFDVKD. V was clipped by 5 bases and J by 6 bases, with 15 bases between them. The CDR3 here is CATSGLAEGAGELFF. DNA for the CDR3: TGTGCCACCAGTGGTCTAGCGGAGGGGGCCGGGGAGCTGTTTTTT.

Here the CDR3 DNA reads TGTGCCAGCAGTGCCGATCCGACAGGGCCCTATGGCTACACCTTC. Its translation is CASSADPTGPYGYTF. The chain is built from TRBV6-4 and TRBJ1-2; TRBD1 agrees at 7 bases. With 4 bases clipped from V and 4 bases from J, the junction kept 9 bases outside the gene matches. Germline CDR1 MRHNA, CDR2 SNTAGT. The CDR3 is 15 amino acids.

The chain links TRBV18 to TRBJ1-5; TRBD1 agrees at 8 bases. Germline V gene data show CDR1 as KGHSH and CDR2 as LQKENI. After removal of 0 bases from V and 7 bases from J, the junction contained 8 bases not matched to a gene. There are 16 residues in the CDR3. CDR3 in amino acids: CASSPPSGQGGQPQHF. The DNA for the CDR3 is TGTGCCAGCTCACCACCTTCTGGACAGGGAGGGCAGCCCCAGCATTTT.

The J gene is TRBJ1-6, the V gene TRBV19; 8 positions match TRBD1. The CDR3 runs to 12 residues. The germline gives CDR1 LNHDA, CDR2 SQIVND (reference sequence). With 9 bases clipped from V and 8 bases from J, the junction kept 3 bases outside the gene matches. CDR3 coding DNA: TGTGCCAGCGGACAGGGTTATTCACCCCTCCACTTT. As protein: CASGQGYSPLHF.

This clone was seen a single time. The chain has TRBV3-1 (or the pseudogene TRBV3-2) and TRBJ2-1; TRBD1 aligns across 9 bases. Unmatched junction bases numbered 5, after V lost 2 bases and J lost 9 bases. Germline V CDR1 and CDR2: LGHDT, YNNKEL (reference sequence). This CDR3 has 14 residues. CDR3 sequence: CASSQRQGGGEQFF. The DNA for the CDR3 is TGTGCCAGCAGCCAACGACAGGGGGGAGGTGAGCAGTTCTTC.

This clone showed up just once. The genes are TRBV18 and TRBJ2-7, with D unresolved. The CDR3 extends over 14 amino acids. V gave up 5 bases and J gave up 6 bases, with 17 bases separating them. CDR1 is KGHSH, CDR2 LQKENI, per germline. The CDR3 nucleotides read TGTGCCAGCTCATCTAATGTGCGAGGATCCGAGCAGTACTTC. Its protein is CASSSNVRGSEQYF.

This clone came up once. The chain carries TRBV5-1 and TRBJ2-7; 10 bases are shared with TRBD2. The CDR3 runs to 16 residues. Germline-derived CDR1 and CDR2 are SGHRS and YFSETQ. V lost 0 bases, J lost 1 base, and 4 bases stayed unmatched. CDR3 protein: CASSLGASGGSYEQYF. For the CDR3, the DNA is TGCGCCAGCAGCTTGGGGGCTAGCGGGGGATCCTACGAGCAGTACTTC.

The chain has TRBV11-1 and TRBJ2-3, with TRBD1 identical over 7 bases. V lost 5 bases and J lost 2; bases outside the gene matches: 4. The CDR3 has 14 amino acids. The germline gives CDR1 SGHAT, CDR2 FQDESV (reference sequence). In nucleotides, the CDR3 is TGTGCCAGCAGCCCGACAGGGTTCACAGATACGCAGTATTTT. Protein product: CASSPTGFTDTQYF.

The rearrangement links TRBV27 to TRBJ1-2, with no clear D. Germline assignment: CDR1 MNHEY and CDR2 SMNVEV (reference sequence). The CDR3 has 13 residues. The V end was cut by 3 bases, the J end by 1 base, with 6 bases between. The CDR3 sequence: CASSFKINYGYTF. CDR3 nucleotide sequence: TGTGCCAGCAGTTTCAAAATTAACTATGGCTACACCTTC.

The genes are TRBV7-3 and TRBJ2-1, with 10 positions matching TRBD1. CDR1 and CDR2 (germline): SGHTA, FQGTGA. This CDR3 comprises 14 residues. Trimming cost V 5 bases and J 9 bases; bases outside gene matches: 7. Written as DNA, the CDR3 is TGTGCCAGCAGCCCCCGACAGGGGGCGGGTGAGCAGTTCTTC. Translating gives CASSPRQGAGEQFF. The complete variable domain, with remaining parts taken from reference TRBV7-3 and TRBJ2-1, reads GAGVSQTPSNKVTEKGKYVELRCDPISGHTALYWYRQSLGQGPEFLIYFQGTGAADDSGLPNDRFFAVRPEGSVSTLKIQRTERGDSAVYLCASSPRQGAGEQFFGPGTRLTVL.

This clone has a handful of counts. The chain is built from TRBV5-1 and TRBJ2-2; no firm D call. From germline, CDR1 is SGHRS and CDR2 YFSETQ. V dropped 1 base and J dropped 7 bases, with 8 bases sitting between them. This CDR3 is built from 13 residues. CDR3 nucleotides: TGCGCCAGCAGCTTGCAGTCCAGCGGGGAGCTGTTTTTT. Protein product: CASSLQSSGELFF.

This clone was seen just once. Since the CDR3 does not end with the conserved phenylalanine or tryptophan, this likely comes from a read error. The DNA is left out, because the CDR3 cannot be placed on it with certainty; the CDR3 is given as TCRdb lists it. The V and J genes are TRBV21-1 and TRBJ2-7; whether TRBD1, the table's D call, matches the DNA was not checked. TRBV21-1 is shown as a pseudogene. The CDR3 spans 8 amino acids, including both terminal residues. The CDR3 protein is CASSKVPG.

The chain carries TRBV5-1 and TRBJ2-7, with 8 nucleotides matching TRBD2. The CDR3 spans 15 residues. The V and J ends lost 4 bases and 0 bases, in that order; junction bases with no gene match: 6. CDR1 SGHRS and CDR2 YFSETQ come from the germline V gene. The CDR3 bases are TGCGCCAGCAGCCCCTCGGGAGGGGGCTCCTACGAGCAGTACTTC. Its protein product is CASSPSGGGSYEQYF.

The V and J genes are TRBV28 and TRBJ2-1; D perhaps matches TRBD2 (6 bases). V was shortened by 5 bases and J by 6 bases, with 11 bases between the two germline ends. CDR3 length equals 13 residues. Per the germline V gene, CDR1 is MDHEN and CDR2 is SYDVKM. CDR3 protein: CASSLGTPNEQFF. The CDR3 bases are TGTGCCAGCAGTCTCGGGACTCCCAATGAGCAGTTCTTC.

The chain links TRBV21-1 to TRBJ2-5; the DNA was not compared with TRBD2, the D call given in the table. TRBV21-1 counts as a pseudogene. This CDR3 is 17 amino acids long. The CDR3: CASSTPKTSGPQETQYF. In nucleotides, the CDR3 is TGTGCCAGCAGCACCCCCAAGACTAGCGGGCCTCAAGAGACCCAGTACTTC.

The chain recombines TRBV6-5 with TRBJ1-6, with 7 bases matching TRBD1. The CDR3 totals 13 residues. V gave up 8 bases and J gave up 7 bases; unmatched junction bases: 5. Germline V lookup: CDR1 MNHEY, CDR2 SVGAGI. In nucleotides, the CDR3 is TGTGCCAGCGGGGACAGAAAGAATTCACCCCTCCACTTT. Translating it yields CASGDRKNSPLHF.

The chain uses TRBV6-5 and TRBJ2-3; D gene unclear. Trimming shortened V by 2 bases and J by 3 bases, and 6 bases separated the two germline ends. The CDR3 spans 13 residues. CDR1 MNHEY and CDR2 SVGAGI come from the germline V gene. This CDR3 is CASSYQETDTQYF. CDR3 DNA: TGTGCCAGCAGTTACCAGGAAACAGATACGCAGTATTTT.

V usage is TRBV15 and J usage is TRBJ2-1, with a tentative D call TRBD2 (5 bases). Trimming cost V 0 bases and J 8 bases, with 11 bases left between them. The CDR3 spans 14 residues. CDR1 is LNHNV and CDR2 is YYDKDF in the germline V gene (reference sequence). CDR3 nucleotide sequence: TGTGCCACCAGCAGAGATAGAGCGGAAGATGAGCAGTTCTTC. As protein: CATSRDRAEDEQFF.